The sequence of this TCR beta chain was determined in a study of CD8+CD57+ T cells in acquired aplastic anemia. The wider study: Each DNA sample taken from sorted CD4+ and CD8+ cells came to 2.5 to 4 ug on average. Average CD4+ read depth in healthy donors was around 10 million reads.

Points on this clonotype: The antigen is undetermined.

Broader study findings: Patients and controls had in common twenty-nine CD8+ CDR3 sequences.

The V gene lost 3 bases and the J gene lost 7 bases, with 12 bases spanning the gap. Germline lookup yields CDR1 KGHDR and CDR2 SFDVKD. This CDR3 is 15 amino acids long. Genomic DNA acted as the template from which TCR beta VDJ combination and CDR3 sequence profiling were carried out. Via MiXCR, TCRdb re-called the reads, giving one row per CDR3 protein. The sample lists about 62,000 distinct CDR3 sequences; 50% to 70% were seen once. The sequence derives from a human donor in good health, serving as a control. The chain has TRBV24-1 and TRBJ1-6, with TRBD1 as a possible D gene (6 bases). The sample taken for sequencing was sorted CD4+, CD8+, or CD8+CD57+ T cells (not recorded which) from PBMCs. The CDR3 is CATSDPGQRNSPLHF. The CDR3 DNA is TGTGCCACCAGTGATCCGGGACAAAGGAATTCACCCCTCCACTTT.